This T cell receptor beta chain was sequenced in a study of low-dose radiotherapy and immunotherapy resistance in tumors. About the study: Patients of Cohort 1 had 0.5 Gy fractions every 2 weeks, which summed to 6.5 Gy. Aspirin was taken orally at 300 mg daily by patients, and this continued for four cycles from cycle 1 day 1.

Time point described: after trial treatment. Treatment described: LDRT plus nivolumab, ipilimumab, low-dose cyclophosphamide and aspirin (RACIN trial). With a V-primer adapter and a constant-region primer, TCRs were amplified for about 20 PCR cycles. TCRdb redid the calling of the reads with MiXCR, one entry per CDR3 protein. The sample includes approximately 52,000 distinct CDR3 sequences, around a third of them seen just once. Trimming stripped 7 bases from V and 5 bases from J, with 17 bases between. This CDR3 is built from 14 residues. The germline CDR1 and CDR2 sequences are MDHEN and SYDVKM. V and J are TRBV28 and TRBJ1-1, with D perhaps matching TRBD1 (5 bases). The input for sequencing was PBMCs, taken after low-dose radiotherapy plus immunotherapy. The sequence came from a male donor with rectosigmoid adenocarcinoma. The CDR3 loop reads CASIPSVGGTEAFF. CDR3 sequence (DNA): TGTGCCAGCATCCCTAGTGTGGGGGGAACTGAAGCTTTCTTT.